This TCR beta chain was identified during a study of shared clonotypes between healthy human individuals. About the study: The cohort comprised a couple of women and a few men. Their ages spanned 18 to 49 years. Study-wide results and caveats: Even with large depth, rarefaction showed that sorted-subset sequencing was incomplete. Compared with memory subsets, naive subsets generally had larger estimated richness. Some naive CD4 clonotypes, 4% to 6%, turned up in common across a few donors.

Method: immunoSEQ multiplex PCR; TCRdb's copy keeps in-frame clones and lacks some. The top ten hold 0.5% to 0.65% of the sample, which has 1 million to 1.3 million clones, around 78% seen once. This clone was seen a handful of times. Its specificity is unknown. Germline V gene sequence: CDR1 KGHSH, CDR2 LQKENI. This CDR3 contains 14 residues. V was shortened by 2 bases and J by 4 bases, with 11 bases between the two germline ends. The chain employs TRBV18 and TRBJ2-5; tentatively, D is TRBD1 or TRBD2 (5 bases each). The origin of this receptor is a man aged 18 to 29 in good health. Some clones in this sample may be carry-over from other donors' samples. Sequenced: memory CD4+ T cells from PBMCs. Noted subset: CD45RA-negative fraction. CDR3 coding DNA: TGTGCCAGCTCACCAAGTAGGGACGGAGAGACCCAGTACTTC. It yields the protein CASSPSRDGETQYF.